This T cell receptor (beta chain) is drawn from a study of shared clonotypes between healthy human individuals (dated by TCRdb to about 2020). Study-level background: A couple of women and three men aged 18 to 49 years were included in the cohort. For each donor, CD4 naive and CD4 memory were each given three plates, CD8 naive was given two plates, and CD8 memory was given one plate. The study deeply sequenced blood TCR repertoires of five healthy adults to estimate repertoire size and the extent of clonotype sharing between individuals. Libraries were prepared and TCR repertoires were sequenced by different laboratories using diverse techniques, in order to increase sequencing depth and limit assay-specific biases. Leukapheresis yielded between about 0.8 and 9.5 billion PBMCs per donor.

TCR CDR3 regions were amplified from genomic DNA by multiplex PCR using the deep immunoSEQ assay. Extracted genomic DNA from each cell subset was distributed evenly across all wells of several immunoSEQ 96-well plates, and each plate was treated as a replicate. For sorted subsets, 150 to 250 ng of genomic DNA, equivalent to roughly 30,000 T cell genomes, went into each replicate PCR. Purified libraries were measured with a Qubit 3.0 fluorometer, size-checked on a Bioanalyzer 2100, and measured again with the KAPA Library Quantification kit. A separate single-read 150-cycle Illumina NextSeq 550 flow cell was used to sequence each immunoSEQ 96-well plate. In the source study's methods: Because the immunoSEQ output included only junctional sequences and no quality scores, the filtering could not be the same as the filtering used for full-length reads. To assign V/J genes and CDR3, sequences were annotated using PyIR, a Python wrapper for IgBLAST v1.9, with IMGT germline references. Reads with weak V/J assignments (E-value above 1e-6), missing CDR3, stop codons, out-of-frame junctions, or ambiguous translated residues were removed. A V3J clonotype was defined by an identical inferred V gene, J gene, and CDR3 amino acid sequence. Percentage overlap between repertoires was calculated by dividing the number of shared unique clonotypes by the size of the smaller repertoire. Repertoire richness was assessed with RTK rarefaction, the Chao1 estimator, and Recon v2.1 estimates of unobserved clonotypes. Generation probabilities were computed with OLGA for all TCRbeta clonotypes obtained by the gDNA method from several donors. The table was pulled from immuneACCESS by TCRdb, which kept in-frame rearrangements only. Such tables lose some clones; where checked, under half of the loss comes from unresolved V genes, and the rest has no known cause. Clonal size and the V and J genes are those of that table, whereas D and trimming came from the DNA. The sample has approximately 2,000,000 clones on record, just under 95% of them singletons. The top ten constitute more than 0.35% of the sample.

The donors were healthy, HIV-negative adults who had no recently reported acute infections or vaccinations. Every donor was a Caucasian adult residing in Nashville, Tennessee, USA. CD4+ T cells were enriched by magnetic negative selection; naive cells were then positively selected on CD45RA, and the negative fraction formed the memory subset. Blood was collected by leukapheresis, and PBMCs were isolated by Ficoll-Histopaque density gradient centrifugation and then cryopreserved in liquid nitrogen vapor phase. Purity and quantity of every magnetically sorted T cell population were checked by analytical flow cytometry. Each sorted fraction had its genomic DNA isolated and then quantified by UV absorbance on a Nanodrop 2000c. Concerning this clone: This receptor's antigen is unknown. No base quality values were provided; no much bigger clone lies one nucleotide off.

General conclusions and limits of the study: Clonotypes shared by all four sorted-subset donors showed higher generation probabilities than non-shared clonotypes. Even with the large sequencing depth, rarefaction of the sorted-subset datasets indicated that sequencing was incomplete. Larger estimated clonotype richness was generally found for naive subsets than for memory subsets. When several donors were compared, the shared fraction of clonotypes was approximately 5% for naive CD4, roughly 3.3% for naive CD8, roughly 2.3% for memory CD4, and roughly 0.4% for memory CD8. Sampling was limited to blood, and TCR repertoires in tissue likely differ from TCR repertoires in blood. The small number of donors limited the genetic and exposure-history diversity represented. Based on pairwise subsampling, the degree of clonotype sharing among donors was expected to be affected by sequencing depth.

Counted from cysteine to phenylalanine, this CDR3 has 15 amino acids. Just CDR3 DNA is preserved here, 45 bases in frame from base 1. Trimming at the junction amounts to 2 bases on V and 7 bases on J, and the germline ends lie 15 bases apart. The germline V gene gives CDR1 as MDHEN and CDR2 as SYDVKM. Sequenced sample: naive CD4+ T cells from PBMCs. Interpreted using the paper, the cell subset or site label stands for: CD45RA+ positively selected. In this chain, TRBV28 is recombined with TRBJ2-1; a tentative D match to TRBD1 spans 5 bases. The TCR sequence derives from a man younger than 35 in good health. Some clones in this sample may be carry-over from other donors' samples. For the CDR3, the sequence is CASSLIQGIRNEQFF. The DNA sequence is TGTGCCAGCAGTTTAATTCAGGGTATTCGGAATGAGCAGTTCTTC.